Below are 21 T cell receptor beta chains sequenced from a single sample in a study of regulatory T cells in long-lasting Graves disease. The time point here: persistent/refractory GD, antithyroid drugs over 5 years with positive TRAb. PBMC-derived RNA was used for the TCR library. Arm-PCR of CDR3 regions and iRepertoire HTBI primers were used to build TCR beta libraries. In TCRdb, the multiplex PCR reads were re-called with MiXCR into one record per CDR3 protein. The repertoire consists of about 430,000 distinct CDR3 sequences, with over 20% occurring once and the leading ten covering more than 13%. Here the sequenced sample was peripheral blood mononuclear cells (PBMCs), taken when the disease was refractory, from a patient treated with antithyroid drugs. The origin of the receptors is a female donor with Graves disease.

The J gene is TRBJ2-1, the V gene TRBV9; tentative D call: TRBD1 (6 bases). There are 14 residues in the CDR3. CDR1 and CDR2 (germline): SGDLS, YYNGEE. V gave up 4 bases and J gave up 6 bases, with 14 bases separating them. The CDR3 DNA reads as TGTGCCAGCAGCCTTTCCGGGACAACCAATGAGCAGTTCTTC. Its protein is CASSLSGTTNEQFF. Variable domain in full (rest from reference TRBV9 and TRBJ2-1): DSGVTQTPKHLITATGQRVTLRCSPRSGDLSVYWYQQSLDQGLQFLIQYYNGEERAKGNILERFSAQQFPDLHSELNLSSLELGDSALYFCASSLSGTTNEQFFGPGTRLTVL.

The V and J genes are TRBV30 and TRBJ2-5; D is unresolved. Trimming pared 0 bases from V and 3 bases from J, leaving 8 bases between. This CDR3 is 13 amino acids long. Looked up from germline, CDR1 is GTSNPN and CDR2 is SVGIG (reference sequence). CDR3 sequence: CAWSVPRKETQYF. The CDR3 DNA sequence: TGTGCCTGGAGTGTACCCAGAAAAGAGACCCAGTACTTC.

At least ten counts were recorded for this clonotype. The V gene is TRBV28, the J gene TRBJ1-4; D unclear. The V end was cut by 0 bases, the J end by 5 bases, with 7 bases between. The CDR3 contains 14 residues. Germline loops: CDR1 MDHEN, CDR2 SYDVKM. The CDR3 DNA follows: TGTGCCAGCAGTTTATGGGAGAAAAATGAAAAACTGTTTTTT. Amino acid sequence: CASSLWEKNEKLFF. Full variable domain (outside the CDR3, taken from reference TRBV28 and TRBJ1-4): DVKVTQSSRYLVKRTGEKVFLECVQDMDHENMFWYRQDPGLGLRLIYFSYDVKMKEKGDIPEGYSVSREKKERFSLILESASTNQTSMYLCASSLWEKNEKLFFGSGTQLSVL.

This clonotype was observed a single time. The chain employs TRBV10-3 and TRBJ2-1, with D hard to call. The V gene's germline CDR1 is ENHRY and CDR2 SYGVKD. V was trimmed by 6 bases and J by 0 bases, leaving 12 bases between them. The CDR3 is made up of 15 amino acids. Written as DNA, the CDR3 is TGTGCCATCAGGGATCCTAAGTACTCCTACAATGAGCAGTTCTTC. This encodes CAIRDPKYSYNEQFF.

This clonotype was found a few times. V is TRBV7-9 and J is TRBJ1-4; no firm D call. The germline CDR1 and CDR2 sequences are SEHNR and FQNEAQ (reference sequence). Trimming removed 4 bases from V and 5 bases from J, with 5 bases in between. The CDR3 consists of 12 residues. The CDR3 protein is CASSSENEKLFF. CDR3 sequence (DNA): TGTGCCAGCAGCTCAGAGAATGAAAAACTGTTTTTT.

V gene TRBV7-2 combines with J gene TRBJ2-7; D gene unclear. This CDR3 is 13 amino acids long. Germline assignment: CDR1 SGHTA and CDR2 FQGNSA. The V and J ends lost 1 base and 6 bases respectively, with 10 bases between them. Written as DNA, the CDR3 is TGTGCCAGCAGCTTAGGCCCCGTTACCGAGCAGTACTTC. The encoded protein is CASSLGPVTEQYF.

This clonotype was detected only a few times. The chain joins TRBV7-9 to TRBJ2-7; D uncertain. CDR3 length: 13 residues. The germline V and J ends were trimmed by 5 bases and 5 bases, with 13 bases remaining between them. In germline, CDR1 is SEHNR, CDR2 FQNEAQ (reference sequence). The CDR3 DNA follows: TGTGCCAGCAGCCCCACCTCATGGAACGAGCAGTACTTC. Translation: CASSPTSWNEQYF.

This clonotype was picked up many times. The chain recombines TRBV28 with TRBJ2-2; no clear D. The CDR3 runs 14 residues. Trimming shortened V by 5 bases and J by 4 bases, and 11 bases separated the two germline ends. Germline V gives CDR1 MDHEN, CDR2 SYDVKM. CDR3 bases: TGTGCCAGCAGTCTCCCTCTTTTCACCGGGGAGCTGTTTTTT. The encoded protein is CASSLPLFTGELFF.

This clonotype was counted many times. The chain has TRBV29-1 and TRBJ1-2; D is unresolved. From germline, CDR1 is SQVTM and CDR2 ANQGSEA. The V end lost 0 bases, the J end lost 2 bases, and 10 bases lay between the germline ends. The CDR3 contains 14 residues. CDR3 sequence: CSVEDLGRNYGYTF. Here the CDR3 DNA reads TGCAGCGTTGAAGATCTCGGCAGGAACTATGGCTACACCTTC. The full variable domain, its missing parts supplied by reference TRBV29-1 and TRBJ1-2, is SAVISQKPSRDICQRGTSLTIQCQVDSQVTMMFWYRQQPGQSLTLIATANQGSEATYESGFVIDKFPISRPNLTFSTLTVSNMSPEDSSIYLCSVEDLGRNYGYTFGSGTRLTVV.

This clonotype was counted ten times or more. The CDR3 here is CASSLGIVSPLHF. The DNA for the CDR3 is TGTGCCAGCAGCTTGGGGATAGTTTCACCCCTCCACTTT. The chain employs TRBV7-3 and TRBJ1-6; D is unresolved. Germline V gene sequence: CDR1 SGHTA, CDR2 FQGTGA. The germline V and J ends were trimmed by 3 bases and 9 bases, with 9 bases remaining between them. The CDR3 runs to 13 residues.

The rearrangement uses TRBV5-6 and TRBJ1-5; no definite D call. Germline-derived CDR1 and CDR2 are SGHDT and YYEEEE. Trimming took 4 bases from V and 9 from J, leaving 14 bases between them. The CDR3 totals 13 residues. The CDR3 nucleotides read TGTGCCAGCAGCCAACGGGCCGGCGGGCCCCAGCATTTT. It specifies CASSQRAGGPQHF.

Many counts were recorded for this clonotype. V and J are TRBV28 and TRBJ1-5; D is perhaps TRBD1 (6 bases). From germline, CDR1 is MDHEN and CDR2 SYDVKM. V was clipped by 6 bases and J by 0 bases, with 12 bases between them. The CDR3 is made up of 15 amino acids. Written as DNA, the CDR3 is TGTGCCAGCAGGCGACAGGAAGATAGCAATCAGCCCCAGCATTTT. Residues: CASRRQEDSNQPQHF. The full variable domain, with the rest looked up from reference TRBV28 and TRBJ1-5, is DVKVTQSSRYLVKRTGEKVFLECVQDMDHENMFWYRQDPGLGLRLIYFSYDVKMKEKGDIPEGYSVSREKKERFSLILESASTNQTSMYLCASRRQEDSNQPQHFGDGTRLSIL.

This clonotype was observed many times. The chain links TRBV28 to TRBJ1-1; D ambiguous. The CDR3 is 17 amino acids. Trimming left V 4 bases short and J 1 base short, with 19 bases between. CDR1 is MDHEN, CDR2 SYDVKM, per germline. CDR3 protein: CASSYPRAVLANTEAFF. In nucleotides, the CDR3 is TGTGCCAGCAGTTACCCCCGGGCCGTCCTTGCGAACACTGAAGCTTTCTTT. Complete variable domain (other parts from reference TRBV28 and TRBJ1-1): DVKVTQSSRYLVKRTGEKVFLECVQDMDHENMFWYRQDPGLGLRLIYFSYDVKMKEKGDIPEGYSVSREKKERFSLILESASTNQTSMYLCASSYPRAVLANTEAFFGQGTRLTVV.

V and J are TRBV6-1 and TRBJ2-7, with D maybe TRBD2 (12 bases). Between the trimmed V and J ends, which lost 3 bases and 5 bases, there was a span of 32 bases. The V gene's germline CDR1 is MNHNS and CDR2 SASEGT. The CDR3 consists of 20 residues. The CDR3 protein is CASSEDRTGGTSGRSHEQYF. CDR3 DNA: TGTGCCAGCAGTGAGGATAGGACAGGGGGCACTAGCGGGAGGTCCCACGAGCAGTACTTC.

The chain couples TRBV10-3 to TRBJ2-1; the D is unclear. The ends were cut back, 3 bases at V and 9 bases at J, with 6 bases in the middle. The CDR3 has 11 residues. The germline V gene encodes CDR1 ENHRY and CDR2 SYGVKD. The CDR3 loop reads CAISDGGEQFF. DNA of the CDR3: TGTGCCATCAGTGACGGTGGTGAGCAGTTCTTC.

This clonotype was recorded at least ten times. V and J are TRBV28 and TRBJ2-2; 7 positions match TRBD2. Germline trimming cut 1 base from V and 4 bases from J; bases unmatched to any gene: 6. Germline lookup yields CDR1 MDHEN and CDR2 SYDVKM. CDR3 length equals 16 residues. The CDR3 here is CASSLLVRETTGELFF. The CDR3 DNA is TGTGCCAGCAGTTTATTGGTGCGGGAGACCACCGGGGAGCTGTTTTTT.

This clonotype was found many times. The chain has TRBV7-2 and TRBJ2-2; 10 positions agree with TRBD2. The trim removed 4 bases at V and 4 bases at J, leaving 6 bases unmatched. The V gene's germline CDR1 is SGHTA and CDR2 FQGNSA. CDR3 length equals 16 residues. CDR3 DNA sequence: TGTGCCAGCAGCTGGACTAGCGGATCTTCCACCGGGGAGCTGTTTTTT. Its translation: CASSWTSGSSTGELFF.

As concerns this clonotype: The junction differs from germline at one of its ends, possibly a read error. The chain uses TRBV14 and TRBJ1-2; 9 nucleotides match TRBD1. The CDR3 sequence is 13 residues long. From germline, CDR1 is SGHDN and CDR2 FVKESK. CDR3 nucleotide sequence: TGTGTCAGCAGCCAGGACAGGGGCTATGGCTACACCTTC. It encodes CVSSQDRGYGYTF.

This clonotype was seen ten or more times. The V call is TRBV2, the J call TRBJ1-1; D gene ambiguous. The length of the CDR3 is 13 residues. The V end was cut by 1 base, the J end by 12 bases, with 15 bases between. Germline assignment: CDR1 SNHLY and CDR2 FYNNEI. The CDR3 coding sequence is TGTGCCAGCAGTGAAGAGGCAAAGGGTAGGTCTTTCTTT. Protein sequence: CASSEEAKGRSFF.

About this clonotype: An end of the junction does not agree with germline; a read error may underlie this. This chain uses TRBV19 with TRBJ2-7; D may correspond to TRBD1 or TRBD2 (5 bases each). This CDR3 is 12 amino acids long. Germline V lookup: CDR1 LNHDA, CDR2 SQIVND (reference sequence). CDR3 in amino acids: CPSSIGGMKQYF. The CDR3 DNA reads TGTCCCAGTAGTATTGGGGGAATGAAGCAGTACTTC.

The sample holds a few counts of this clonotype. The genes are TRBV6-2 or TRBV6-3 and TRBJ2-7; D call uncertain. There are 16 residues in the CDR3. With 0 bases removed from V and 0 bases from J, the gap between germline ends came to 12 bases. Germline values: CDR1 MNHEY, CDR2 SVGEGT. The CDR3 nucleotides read TGTGCCAGCAGTTACTCTATTCGGCAGAGCTCCTACGAGCAGTACTTC. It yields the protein CASSYSIRQSSYEQYF.